These 26 T cell receptor beta chains came from one sample sequenced in a study of blood T cell repertoires in COVID-19 (dated by TCRdb to between 2020 and 2021). Library generation was performed with the immunoSEQ multiplex PCR assay. Imported from immuneACCESS, the table was reduced by TCRdb to in-frame sequences with V and J called. These copies leave out some clones; in studies compared against another copy, an unresolved V gene accounts for under half, and the cause of the remainder is not known. The sample data list roughly 260,000 clones, and under 90% of these were observed just once. Of the sample, less than 4% falls within the top ten clones. Material for sequencing was peripheral blood. The receptors were gathered from a woman between 18 and 30 years old with acute or convalescent COVID-19.

CDR3: CASSSGGEGNTEAFF. For the CDR3, the DNA is TGTGCCAGCAGTTCCGGTGGAGAAGGAAACACTGAAGCTTTCTTT. The chain couples TRBV28 to TRBJ1-1; no reliable D call. V was trimmed by 4 bases and J by 2 bases, leaving 14 bases between them. This CDR3 region has 15 residues. Germline-derived CDR1 and CDR2 are MDHEN and SYDVKM.

The genes are TRBV10-1 and TRBJ1-1; possible D gene TRBD1, 5 bases. CDR1 and CDR2 from the germline V gene are WNHNN and SYGVQD (reference sequence). This CDR3 spans 13 amino acids. V lost 4 bases and J lost 4, with 10 bases in between. CDR3 sequence: CASSAQGSTEAFF. The DNA for the CDR3 is TGCGCCAGCAGTGCGCAGGGCTCCACTGAAGCTTTCTTT.

This clone was seen more than once but under ten times. The CDR3 DNA is TGTGCCAGCAGTGACCAAGCGGGAGGGGGCTCCTACGAGCAGTACTTC. This gives the protein CASSDQAGGGSYEQYF. The V and J genes are TRBV6-1 and TRBJ2-7, with 10 bases aligning to TRBD2. CDR1 MNHNS and CDR2 SASEGT come from the germline V gene. With V trimmed by 3 bases and J by 0 bases, 5 bases remained unmatched. This CDR3 is built from 16 residues.

This clone was counted between two and nine times. V usage is TRBV5-6 and J usage is TRBJ1-2, with 8 nucleotides matching TRBD1. The germline V gene has CDR1 SGHDT and CDR2 YYEEEE. CDR3 length: 18 amino acids. J gave up 0 bases and V 2 bases, and 12 bases lay outside the gene matches. The CDR3 bases are TGTGCCAGCAGCTTCCGGGACAGGCACCACCCAGCTAACTATGGCTACACCTTC. Encoded protein: CASSFRDRHHPANYGYTF.

This chain uses TRBV6-5 with TRBJ2-5; 7 positions agree with TRBD1. Germline CDR1 reads MNHEY; CDR2 reads SVGAGI. The CDR3 consists of 16 residues. Trimming at V came to 0 bases and at J to 5 bases, leaving 9 bases not matched to a gene. CDR3 sequence: CASSYSPKTGQETQYF. CDR3 nucleotides: TGTGCCAGCAGTTACTCCCCTAAGACAGGGCAGGAGACCCAGTACTTC.

The CDR3 loop reads CASSPDSFYGYTF. As DNA, the CDR3 is TGTGCCAGCAGCCCGGACAGCTTCTATGGCTACACCTTC. The rearrangement joins TRBV11-2 to TRBJ1-2; D is possibly TRBD1 (6 bases). With 5 bases removed from V and 4 bases from J, the gap between germline ends came to 11 bases. In germline, CDR1 is SGHAT, CDR2 FQNNGV. The CDR3 contains 13 residues. The variable domain in full, with the rest retrieved from reference TRBV11-2 and TRBJ1-2, is EAGVAQSPRYKIIEKRQSVAFWCNPISGHATLYWYQQILGQGPKLLIQFQNNGVVDDSQLPKDRFSAERLKGVDSTLKIQPAKLEDSAVYLCASSPDSFYGYTFGSGTRLTVV.

The chain carries TRBV27 and TRBJ1-2, with D tentatively TRBD1 (6 bases). The CDR3 is made up of 14 amino acids. Germline V gene data show CDR1 as MNHEY and CDR2 as SMNVEV (reference sequence). V lost 6 bases and J lost 4, with 15 bases in between. For the CDR3, the DNA is TGTGCCAGCAGCCCCACCGGACAGATCTATGGCTACACCTTC. It yields the protein CASSPTGQIYGYTF.

The CDR3 spells CASSSFGANYGYTF. The CDR3 DNA follows: TGTGCCAGCAGCTCCTTCGGGGCTAACTATGGCTACACCTTC. The chain employs TRBV7-6 and TRBJ1-2; D is unclear. This CDR3 comprises 14 residues. Germline V gene data show CDR1 as SGHVS and CDR2 as FNYEAQ. V lost 4 bases and J lost 0, with 9 bases in between.

The chain has TRBV28 and TRBJ2-5; 7 nucleotides match TRBD2. The germline CDR1 and CDR2 sequences are MDHEN and SYDVKM. Trimming took 2 bases from V and 1 from J; bases not matched to a gene: 4. The CDR3 runs to 15 residues. The chain's CDR3 is CASSLRASGQETQYF. In nucleotides, the CDR3 is TGTGCCAGCAGTTTACGGGCTAGCGGCCAAGAGACCCAGTACTTC.

CDR3 DNA sequence: TGTGCCAGCAGTCCCCGGACAGGGTATGGCTACACCTTC. Residues: CASSPRTGYGYTF. The chain joins TRBV27 to TRBJ1-2; 8 bases are shared with TRBD1. The CDR3 sequence is 13 residues long. Germline CDR1 and CDR2: MNHEY and SMNVEV (reference sequence). V gave up 5 bases and J gave up 5 bases; unmatched junction bases: 4.

This clone was counted a few times. The CDR3 sequence is CASSGLAGTTDTQYF. CDR3 bases: TGTGCCAGCTCCGGACTAGCGGGGACCACAGATACGCAGTATTTT. This chain joins TRBV6-5 and TRBJ2-3, with TRBD2 matching over 12 bases. The CDR3 length is 15 residues. Germline V lookup: CDR1 MNHEY, CDR2 SVGAGI. Germline trimming cut 8 bases from V and 2 bases from J; bases unmatched to any gene: 5.

CDR3 loop: CASSQATGAYPSGANVLTF. CDR3 nucleotides: TGTGCCAGCAGCCAAGCAACGGGTGCGTATCCCTCTGGGGCCAACGTCCTGACTTTC. The chain couples TRBV3-1 (or the pseudogene TRBV3-2) to TRBJ2-6; D is uncertain. Germline V gene data show CDR1 as LGHDT and CDR2 as YNNKEL (reference sequence). The CDR3 is 19 amino acids. With 1 base removed from V and 0 bases from J, the gap between germline ends came to 16 bases.

The chain uses TRBV7-2 and TRBJ1-1, with D maybe TRBD1 (6 bases). Trimming left V 3 bases short and J 1 base short, with 9 bases between. CDR1 and CDR2 (germline): SGHTA, FQGNSA. CDR3 length: 14 amino acids. The CDR3, as DNA: TGTGCCAGCAGCTTCCGGACAGCGAACACTGAAGCTTTCTTT. This encodes CASSFRTANTEAFF.

The V and J genes are TRBV6-2 or TRBV6-3 and TRBJ1-5, with a tentative D call TRBD1 (5 bases). Germline CDR1 is MNHEY and CDR2 is SVGEGT. This CDR3 is built from 15 residues. Trimming took 0 bases from V and 0 from J, leaving 6 bases between them. CDR3 in amino acids: CASSYSGASNQPQHF. The CDR3 DNA follows: TGTGCCAGCAGTTACTCTGGGGCTAGCAATCAGCCCCAGCATTTT.

This clone was detected once. The same CDR3 arises from other DNA sequences in this sample as well. The chain is built from TRBV24-1 and TRBJ2-7; 13 nucleotides align to TRBD2. The CDR3 is 15 residues long. CDR1 is KGHDR, CDR2 SFDVKD, per germline. V lost 4 bases, J lost 5 bases, and 4 bases stayed unmatched. CDR3 amino acids: CATSDPGTSGNEQYF. The CDR3, as DNA: TGTGCCACCAGTGACCCAGGGACTAGCGGGAACGAGCAGTACTTC.

This clone was seen a single time. This specimen includes other DNA sequences encoding the same CDR3. J is TRBJ1-6 and V is TRBV18, with 9 positions matching TRBD1. V was pared by 4 bases and J by 5 bases, with 0 bases of the junction left unmatched. Germline CDR1 and CDR2: KGHSH and LQKENI. The CDR3 loop spans 14 amino acids. CDR3 nucleotides: TGTGCCAGCTCACGGGACAGGGATAATTCACCCCTCCACTTT. This encodes CASSRDRDNSPLHF.

A few counts support this clone. This chain uses TRBV3-1 (or the pseudogene TRBV3-2) with TRBJ1-1; D gene unclear. The CDR3 extends over 15 amino acids. Germline loops: CDR1 LGHDT, CDR2 YNNKEL (reference sequence). V lost 2 bases, J lost 0 bases, and 10 bases lay in between. The CDR3 region has the DNA TGTGCCAGCAGCCAACGGGGTCCCTTGAACACTGAAGCTTTCTTT. Translation gives CASSQRGPLNTEAFF.

The chain joins TRBV5-6 to TRBJ1-3; tentatively, D is TRBD1 (5 bases). Per the germline V gene, CDR1 is SGHDT and CDR2 is YYEEEE. The CDR3 runs to 15 residues. Deletions cut 0 bases from V and 3 bases from J, with 10 bases between. The CDR3 DNA reads TGTGCCAGCAGCTTGGGGCAGGGAGGTGGAAACACCATATATTTT. Protein: CASSLGQGGGNTIYF. The full variable domain, in which reference TRBV5-6 and TRBJ1-3 provide the parts outside the CDR3, is DAGVTQSPTHLIKTRGQQVTLRCSPKSGHDTVSWYQQALGQGPQFIFQYYEEEERQRGNFPDRFSGHQFPNYSSELNVNALLLGDSALYLCASSLGQGGGNTIYFGEGSWLTVV.

V and J are TRBV7-9 and TRBJ2-3; D remains ambiguous. V lost 5 bases and J lost 5, with 14 bases in between. This CDR3 contains 14 residues. Germline CDR1 and CDR2: SEHNR and FQNEAQ (reference sequence). As DNA, the CDR3 is TGTGCCAGCAGCCCCCTAGGAGACGGAGATACGCAGTATTTT. Amino acids: CASSPLGDGDTQYF.

The V call is TRBV11-2, the J call TRBJ1-1; 9 bases fit TRBD1. CDR3 length: 15 amino acids. Unmatched junction bases numbered 7, after V lost 1 base and J lost 7 bases. The germline V gene encodes CDR1 SGHAT and CDR2 FQNNGV. This CDR3 is CASSLVPGTGHEAFF. As DNA, the CDR3 is TGTGCCAGCAGCTTAGTACCTGGGACAGGGCATGAAGCTTTCTTT.

This chain uses TRBV4-2 with TRBJ2-1; tentatively, D is TRBD1 (5 bases). Between the trimmed V and J ends, which lost 1 base and 3 bases, there was a span of 10 bases. The CDR3 is made up of 15 amino acids. Germline V gives CDR1 LGHNA, CDR2 YNFKEQ. CDR3 sequence reads: CASSQAGQSYNEQFF. CDR3 DNA sequence: TGTGCCAGCAGCCAAGCAGGACAAAGCTACAATGAGCAGTTCTTC.

The chain employs TRBV29-1 and TRBJ2-7; 11 bases are shared with TRBD1. Germline loops: CDR1 SQVTM, CDR2 ANQGSEA. This CDR3 is 13 amino acids long. V lost 7 bases to trimming and J lost 6 bases; unmatched junction nucleotides: 8. This CDR3 is CSASPGQGVEQYF. The CDR3 DNA sequence: TGCAGCGCTAGCCCGGGACAGGGGGTCGAGCAGTACTTC.

This rearrangement joins TRBV7-3 to TRBJ2-7; the match to TRBD2 covers 8 bases. The V segment lost 2 bases and the J segment 0 bases; nucleotides outside the gene matches: 6. Germline CDR1 and CDR2: SGHTA and FQGTGA. The CDR3 runs 16 residues. The CDR3 is CASSLVAGGSSYEQYF. The CDR3 nucleotides are TGTGCCAGCAGCTTAGTCGCGGGAGGTTCCTCCTACGAGCAGTACTTC.

The chain recombines TRBV19 with TRBJ2-3; D is ambiguous. V was pared by 4 bases and J by 1 base, with 6 bases between. This CDR3 contains 13 residues. Germline V gene data show CDR1 as LNHDA and CDR2 as SQIVND (reference sequence). The CDR3 protein is CASSTSRTDTQYF. CDR3 nucleotide sequence: TGTGCCAGTAGTACGAGCCGCACAGATACGCAGTATTTT.

This clone was recorded only once. The V gene is TRBV11-2, the J gene TRBJ1-5; maybe TRBD1 (5 bases). Per germline, CDR1 SGHAT and CDR2 FQNNGV. The CDR3 is 15 amino acids. V lost 2 bases to trimming and J lost 6 bases, with 14 bases between them. CDR3 sequence: CASSLSGDGLQPQHF. DNA for the CDR3: TGTGCCAGCAGCTTAAGCGGGGACGGGCTTCAGCCCCAGCATTTT.

The genes are TRBV5-3 and TRBJ1-3, with TRBD1 matching over 11 bases. TRBV5-3 is reported as an ORF; its role is uncertain. The V gene end was trimmed by 2 bases and the J gene end by 0 bases; junction bases not matched to a gene: 7. This CDR3 has 18 residues. The CDR3 reads CARSLGQGATISGNTIYF. As DNA, the CDR3 is TGTGCCAGAAGCTTAGGACAGGGGGCGACGATCTCTGGAAACACCATATATTTT.